This T cell receptor (beta chain) was profiled in a study of response to subunit inactivated influenza vaccine. This clonotype has just a few counts. The antigen is unknown. The CDR3 length is 14 residues. The germline gives CDR1 MNHEY, CDR2 SVGEGT. Deletions cut 4 bases from V and 0 bases from J, with 7 bases between. Findings of the study overall: The authors suggested that few new T cells are recruited per seasonal influenza vaccination.

TCRdb called the RT-PCR reads again in MiXCR, with one record for every CDR3 protein. Among fewer than 550,000 distinct CDR3 sequences, about 25% were seen once, and the ten largest hold under 2.5%. The chain recombines TRBV6-2 or TRBV6-3 with TRBJ2-1; D gene ambiguous. Sequencing used CD4+ T cells sorted from PBMCs, obtained more than 4 days after vaccination. The sequence derives from a man aged 45-60 years who received an inactivated influenza vaccine. In DNA form, the CDR3 reads TGTGCCAGCAGTTCGGACCGCTCCTACAATGAGCAGTTCTTC. Translation gives CASSSDRSYNEQFF.